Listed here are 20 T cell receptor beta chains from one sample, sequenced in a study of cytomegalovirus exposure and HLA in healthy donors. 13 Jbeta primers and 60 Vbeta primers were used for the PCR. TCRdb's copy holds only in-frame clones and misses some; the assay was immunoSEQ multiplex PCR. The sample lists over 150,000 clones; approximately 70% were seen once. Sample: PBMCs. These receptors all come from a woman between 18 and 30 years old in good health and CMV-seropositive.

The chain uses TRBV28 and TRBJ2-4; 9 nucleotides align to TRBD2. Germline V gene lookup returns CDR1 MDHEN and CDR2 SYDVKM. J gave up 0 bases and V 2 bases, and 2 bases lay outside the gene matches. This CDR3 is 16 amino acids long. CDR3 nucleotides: TGTGCCAGCAGTTTAAGCGGGGGGACAGCCAAAAACATTCAGTACTTC. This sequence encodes CASSLSGGTAKNIQYF.

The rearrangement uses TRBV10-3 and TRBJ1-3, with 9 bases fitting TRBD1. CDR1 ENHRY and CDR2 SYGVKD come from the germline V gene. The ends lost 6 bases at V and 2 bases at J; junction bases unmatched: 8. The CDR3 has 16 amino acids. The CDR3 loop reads CAISLDRGIPGNTIYF. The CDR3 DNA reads TGTGCCATCAGCCTGGACAGGGGTATTCCTGGAAACACCATATATTTT.

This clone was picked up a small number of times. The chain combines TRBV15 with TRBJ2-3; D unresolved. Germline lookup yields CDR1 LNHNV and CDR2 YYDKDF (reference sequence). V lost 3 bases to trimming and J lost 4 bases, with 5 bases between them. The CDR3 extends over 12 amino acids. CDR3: CATSSLADTQYF. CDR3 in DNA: TGTGCCACCAGCAGCTTAGCAGATACGCAGTATTTT.

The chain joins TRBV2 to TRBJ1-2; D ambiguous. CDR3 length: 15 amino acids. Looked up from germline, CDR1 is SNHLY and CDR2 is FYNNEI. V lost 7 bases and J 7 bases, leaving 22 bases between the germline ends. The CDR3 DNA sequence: TGTGCCAGCATCCCCGGGGAGTTTTCAGCCTGTGGCTACACCTTC. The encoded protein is CASIPGEFSACGYTF.

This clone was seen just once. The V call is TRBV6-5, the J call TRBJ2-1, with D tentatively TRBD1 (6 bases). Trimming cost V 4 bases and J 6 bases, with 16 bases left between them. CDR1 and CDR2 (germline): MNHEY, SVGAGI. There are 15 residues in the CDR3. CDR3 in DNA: TGTGCCAGCAGTTCGCCCAGGGGCATTACCAATGAGCAGTTCTTC. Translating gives CASSSPRGITNEQFF.

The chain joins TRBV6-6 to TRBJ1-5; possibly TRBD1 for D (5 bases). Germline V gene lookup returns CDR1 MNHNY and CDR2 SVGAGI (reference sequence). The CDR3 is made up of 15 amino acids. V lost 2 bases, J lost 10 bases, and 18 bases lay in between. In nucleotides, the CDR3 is TGTGCCAGCAGTTACGGTTGGGACTCACAACGACCCCAGCATTTT. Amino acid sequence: CASSYGWDSQRPQHF.

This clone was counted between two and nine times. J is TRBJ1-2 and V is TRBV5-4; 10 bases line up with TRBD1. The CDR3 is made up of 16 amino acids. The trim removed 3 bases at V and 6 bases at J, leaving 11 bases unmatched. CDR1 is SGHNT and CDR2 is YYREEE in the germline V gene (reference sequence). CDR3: CASSSTRGQGIDGYTF. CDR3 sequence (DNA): TGTGCCAGCAGCTCTACTCGGGGACAGGGGATCGATGGCTACACCTTC. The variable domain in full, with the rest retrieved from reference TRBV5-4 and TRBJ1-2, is ETGVTQSPTHLIKTRGQQVTLRCSSQSGHNTVSWYQQALGQGPQFIFQYYREEENGRGNFPPRFSGLQFPNYSSELNVNALELDDSALYLCASSSTRGQGIDGYTFGSGTRLTVV.

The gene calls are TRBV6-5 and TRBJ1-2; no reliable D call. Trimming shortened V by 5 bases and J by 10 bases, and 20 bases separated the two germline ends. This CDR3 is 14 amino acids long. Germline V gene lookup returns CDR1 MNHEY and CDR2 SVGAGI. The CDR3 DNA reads TGTGCCAGCAGTCAGGTTAGCGGCAGAGACCCCTACACCTTC. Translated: CASSQVSGRDPYTF.

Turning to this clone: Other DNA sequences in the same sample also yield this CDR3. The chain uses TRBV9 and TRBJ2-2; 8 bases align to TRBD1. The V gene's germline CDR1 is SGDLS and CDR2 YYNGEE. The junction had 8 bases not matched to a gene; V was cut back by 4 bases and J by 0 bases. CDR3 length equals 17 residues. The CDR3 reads CASSSRQGPANTGELFF. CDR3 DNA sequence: TGTGCCAGCAGCTCCAGACAGGGGCCCGCGAACACCGGGGAGCTGTTTTTT.

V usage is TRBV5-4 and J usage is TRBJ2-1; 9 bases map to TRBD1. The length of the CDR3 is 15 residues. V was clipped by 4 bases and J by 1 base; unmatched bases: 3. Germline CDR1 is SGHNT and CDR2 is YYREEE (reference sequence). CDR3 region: CASSPDRGSYNEQFF. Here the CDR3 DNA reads TGTGCCAGCAGCCCAGACAGGGGGTCCTACAATGAGCAGTTCTTC.

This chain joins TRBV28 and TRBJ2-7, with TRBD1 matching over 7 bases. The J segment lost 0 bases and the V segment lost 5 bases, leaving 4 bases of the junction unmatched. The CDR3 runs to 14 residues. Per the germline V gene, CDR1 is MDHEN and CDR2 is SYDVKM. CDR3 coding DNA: TGTGCCAGCAGTCCCGGGACAGTCTCCTACGAGCAGTACTTC. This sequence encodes CASSPGTVSYEQYF.

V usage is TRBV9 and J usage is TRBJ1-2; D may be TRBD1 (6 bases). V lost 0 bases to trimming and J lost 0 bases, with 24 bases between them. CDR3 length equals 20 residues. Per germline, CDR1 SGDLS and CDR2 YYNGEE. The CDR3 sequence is CASSVVATTVKQGPNYGYTF. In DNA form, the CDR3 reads TGTGCCAGCAGCGTAGTAGCGACCACCGTAAAACAGGGTCCTAACTATGGCTACACCTTC.

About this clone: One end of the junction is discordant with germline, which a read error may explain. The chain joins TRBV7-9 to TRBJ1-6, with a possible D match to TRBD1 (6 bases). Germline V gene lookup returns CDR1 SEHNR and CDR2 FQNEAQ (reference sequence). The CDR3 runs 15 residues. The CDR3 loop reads CSSSLGASYNSPLHF. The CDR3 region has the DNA TGTTCCAGCAGCTTGGGGGCTTCCTATAATTCACCCCTCCACTTT. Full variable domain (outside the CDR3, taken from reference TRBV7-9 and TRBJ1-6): DTGVSQNPRHKITKRGQNVTFRCDPISEHNRLYWYRQTLGQGPEFLTYFQNEAQLEKSRLLSDRFSAERPKGSFSTLEIQRTEQGDSAMYLCSSSLGASYNSPLHFGNGTRLTVT.

The CDR3 DNA reads TGTGCCAGCAGCCCTCTTGCGCGTAATGAGCAGTTCTTC. Translating gives CASSPLARNEQFF. The V call is TRBV5-4, the J call TRBJ2-1; D remains unclear. The CDR3 totals 13 residues. In germline, CDR1 is SGHNT, CDR2 YYREEE (reference sequence). Deletions cut 4 bases from V and 7 bases from J, with 12 bases between.

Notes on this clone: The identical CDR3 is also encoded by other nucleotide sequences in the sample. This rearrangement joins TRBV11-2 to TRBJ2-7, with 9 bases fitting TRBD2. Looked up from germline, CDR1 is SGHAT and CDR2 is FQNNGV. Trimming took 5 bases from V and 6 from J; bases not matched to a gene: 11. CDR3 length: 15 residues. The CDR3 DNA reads TGTGCCAGCAGCACCTCTGCGGGGGGGCCCGGCGAGCAGTACTTC. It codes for CASSTSAGGPGEQYF.

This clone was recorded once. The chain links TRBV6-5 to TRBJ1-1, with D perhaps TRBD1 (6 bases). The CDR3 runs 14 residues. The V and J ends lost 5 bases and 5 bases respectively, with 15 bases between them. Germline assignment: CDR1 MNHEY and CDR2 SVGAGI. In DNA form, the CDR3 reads TGTGCCAGCAGTAGGGGGAAGATAATTACTGAAGCTTTCTTT. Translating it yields CASSRGKIITEAFF.

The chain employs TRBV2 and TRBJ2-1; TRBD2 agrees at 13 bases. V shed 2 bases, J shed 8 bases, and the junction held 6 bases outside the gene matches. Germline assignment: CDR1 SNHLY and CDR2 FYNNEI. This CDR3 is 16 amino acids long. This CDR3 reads CASSELTSGGFDEQFF. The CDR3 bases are TGTGCCAGCAGTGAATTGACTAGCGGGGGGTTCGATGAGCAGTTCTTC.

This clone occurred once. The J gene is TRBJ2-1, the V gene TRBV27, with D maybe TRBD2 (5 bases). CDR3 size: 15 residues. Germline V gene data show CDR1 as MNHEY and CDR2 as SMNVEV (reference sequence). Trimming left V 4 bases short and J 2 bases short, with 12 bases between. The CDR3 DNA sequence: TGTGCCAGCAGTTCTTTTCTAGCAACCTACAATGAGCAGTTCTTC. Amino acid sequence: CASSSFLATYNEQFF.

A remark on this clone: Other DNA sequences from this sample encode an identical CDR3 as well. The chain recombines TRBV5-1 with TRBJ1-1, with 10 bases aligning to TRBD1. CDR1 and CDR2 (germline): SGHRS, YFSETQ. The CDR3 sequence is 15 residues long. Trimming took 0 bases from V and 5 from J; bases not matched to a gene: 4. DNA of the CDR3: TGCGCCAGCAGCTTGGAGGGACAGGGGAGGACTGAAGCTTTCTTT. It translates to CASSLEGQGRTEAFF.

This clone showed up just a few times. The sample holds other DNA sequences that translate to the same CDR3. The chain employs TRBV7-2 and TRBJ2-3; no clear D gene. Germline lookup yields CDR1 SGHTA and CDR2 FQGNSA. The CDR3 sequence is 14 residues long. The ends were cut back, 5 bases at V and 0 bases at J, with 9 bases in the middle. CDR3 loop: CASSPLESTDTQYF. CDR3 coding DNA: TGTGCCAGCAGCCCTTTGGAGAGCACAGATACGCAGTATTTT.